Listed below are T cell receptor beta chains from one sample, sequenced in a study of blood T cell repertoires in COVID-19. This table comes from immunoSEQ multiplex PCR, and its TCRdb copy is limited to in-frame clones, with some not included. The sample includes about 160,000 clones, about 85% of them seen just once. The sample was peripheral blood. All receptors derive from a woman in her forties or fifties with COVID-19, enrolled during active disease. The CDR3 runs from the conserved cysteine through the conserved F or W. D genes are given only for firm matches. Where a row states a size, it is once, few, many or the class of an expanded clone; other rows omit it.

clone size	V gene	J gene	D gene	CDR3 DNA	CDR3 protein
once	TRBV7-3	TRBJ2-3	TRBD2	TGTGCCAGCAGCTTGTCTGCTAGCGGGGGAGCAGATACGCAGTATTTT	CASSLSASGGADTQYF
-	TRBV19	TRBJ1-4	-	TGTGCCAGCCGCGACGCGGGGTCAACTAATGAAAAACTGTTTTTT	CASRDAGSTNEKLFF
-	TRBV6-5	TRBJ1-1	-	TGTGCCAGCACCGCCGACAACTTTGACACTGAAGCTTTCTTT	CASTADNFDTEAFF
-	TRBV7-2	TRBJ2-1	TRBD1	TGTGCCGCCGCCCACTCCGGGACAGGGCTCAATGAGCAGTTCTTC	CAAAHSGTGLNEQFF
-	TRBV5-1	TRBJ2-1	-	TGCGCCAGCAGCTTGGGGAGGGAGGACCAGTACAATGAGCAGTTCTTC	CASSLGREDQYNEQFF
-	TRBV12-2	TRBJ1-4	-	TGTGCAAGTCGCTTAGCGCCAATGGCTGCAACTAATGAAAAACTGTTTTTT	CASRLAPMAATNEKLFF
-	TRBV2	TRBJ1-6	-	TGTGCCAGCAGGGCGGACAGATACTCCTATAATTCACCCCTCCACTTT	CASRADRYSYNSPLHF
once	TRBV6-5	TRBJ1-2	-	TGTGCCAGCGGGCCTGAGACAGTTTATAACTATGGCTACACCTTC	CASGPETVYNYGYTF
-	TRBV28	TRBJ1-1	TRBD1	TGTGCCAGTCAGGGGGATGGGTACACTGAAGCTTTCTTT	CASQGDGYTEAFF
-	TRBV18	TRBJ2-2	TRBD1	TGTGCCAGCTCACGCGTAGCAGGGGGCAACACCGGGGAGCTGTTTTTT	CASSRVAGGNTGELFF
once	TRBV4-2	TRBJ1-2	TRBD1	TGTGCCAGCAGCCCTCAGACAGGGGTGGACTATGGCTACACCTTC	CASSPQTGVDYGYTF
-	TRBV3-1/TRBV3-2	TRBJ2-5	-	TGTGCCAGCAGCCCCACCCGTACTAGAACAGAGACCCAGTACTTC	CASSPTRTRTETQYF
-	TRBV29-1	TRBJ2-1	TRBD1	TGCAGCGGACAAGACAGGGTGTTTGATGAGCAGTTCTTC	CSGQDRVFDEQFF
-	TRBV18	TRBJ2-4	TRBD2	TGTGCCAGCTCACCGTCCGGGACTAGCGGGGGGCCTGCCAAAAACATTCAGTACTTC	CASSPSGTSGGPAKNIQYF
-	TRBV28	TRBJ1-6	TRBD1	TGTGCCAGCAGTTACCGGGACAGGGGAAATTCACCCCTCCACTTT	CASSYRDRGNSPLHF
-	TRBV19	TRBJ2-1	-	TGTGCCAGTAGTATCAACGTCGAGGATAGGGAGCAGTTCTTC	CASSINVEDREQFF
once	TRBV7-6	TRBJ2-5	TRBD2	TGTGCCAGCAGCTTGGGTAGCGGGACACCAGGGGAGACCCAGTACTTC	CASSLGSGTPGETQYF
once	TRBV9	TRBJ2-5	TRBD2	TGTGCCAGCTCTCAAAGCGGGGGACAAGAGACCCAGTACTTC	CASSQSGGQETQYF
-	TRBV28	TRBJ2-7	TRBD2	TGTGCCAGCAGTTTTGGGGTGGAGCGGGGGGTCTACGAGCAGTACTTC	CASSFGVERGVYEQYF
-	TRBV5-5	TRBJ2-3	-	TGTGCCAGCAGCTTGTCAGGGATGGGCACAGATACGCAGTATTTT	CASSLSGMGTDTQYF
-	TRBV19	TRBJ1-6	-	TGTGCCAGTAGTATTATCGGGGGGCAGGCTTCACCCCTCCACTTT	CASSIIGGQASPLHF
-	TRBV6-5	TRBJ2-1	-	TGTGCCAGCAGTTCCAGAGAGCGGTCCTACAATGAGCAGTTCTTC	CASSSRERSYNEQFF
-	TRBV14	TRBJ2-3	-	TGTGCCAGCAGCCAGAAGCGGGCCTCAGATACGCAGTATTTT	CASSQKRASDTQYF
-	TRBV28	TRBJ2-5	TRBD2	TGTGCCAGCAGTTTAAGCGGGGGGTGGGAGACCCAGTACTTC	CASSLSGGWETQYF
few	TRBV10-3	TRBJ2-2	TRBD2	TGTGCCATCAGCGCTACCGGGACTAGCGTTAGCACCGGGGAGCTGTTTTTT	CAISATGTSVSTGELFF
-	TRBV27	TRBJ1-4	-	TGTGCCAGCAGTTCTGCCCAGGGTAGTGAAAAACTGTTTTTT	CASSSAQGSEKLFF
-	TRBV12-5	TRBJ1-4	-	TGTGCTAGTGGTTTCGGACAGCTTAATGAAAAACTGTTTTTT	CASGFGQLNEKLFF